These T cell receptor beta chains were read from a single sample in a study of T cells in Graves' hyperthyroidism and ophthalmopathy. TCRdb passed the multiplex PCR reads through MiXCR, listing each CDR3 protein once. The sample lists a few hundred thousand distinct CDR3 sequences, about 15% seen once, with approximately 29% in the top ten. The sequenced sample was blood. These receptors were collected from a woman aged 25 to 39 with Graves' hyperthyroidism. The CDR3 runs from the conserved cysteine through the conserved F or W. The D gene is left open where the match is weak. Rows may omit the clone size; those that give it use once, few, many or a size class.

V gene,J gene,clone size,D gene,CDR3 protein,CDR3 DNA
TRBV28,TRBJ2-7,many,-,CASSFSLGSYEQCF,TGTGCCAGCAGTTTCTCGCTAGGTTCCTACGAGCAGTGCTTC
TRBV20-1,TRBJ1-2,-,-,CSLLARGDNYGYTF,TGCAGTCTCTTAGCCCGCGGGGACAACTATGGCTACACCTTC
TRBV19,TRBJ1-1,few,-,CASGTEAFF,TGTGCCAGCGGGACCGAAGCTTTCTTT
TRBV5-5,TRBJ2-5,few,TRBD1,CASSRGTAQEIQYF,TGTGCCAGCAGCCGAGGGACAGCCCAAGAGATCCAGTACTTC
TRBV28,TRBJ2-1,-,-,CASLTPGTIDEQFF,TGTGCCAGCCTTACGCCCGGGACAATCGATGAGCAGTTCTTC
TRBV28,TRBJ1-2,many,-,CASRQYYGYTF,TGTGCCAGCAGGCAATACTATGGCTACACCTTC
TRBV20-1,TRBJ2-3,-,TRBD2,CSARDLASGSTDTQYF,TGCAGTGCTAGAGATCTAGCTAGCGGGAGCACAGATACGCAGTATTTT
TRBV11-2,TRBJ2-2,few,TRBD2,CASSFSSGRVTGELFF,TGTGCCAGCAGCTTTTCAAGCGGGAGAGTGACCGGGGAGCTGTTTTTT
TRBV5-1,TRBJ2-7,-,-,CASSLVGRLGYEQYF,TGCGCCAGCAGCTTGGTGGGACGCCTGGGCTACGAGCAGTACTTC
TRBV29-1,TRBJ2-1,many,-,CTGGVSYNEQFF,TGCACAGGGGGGGTCTCCTACAATGAGCAGTTCTTC
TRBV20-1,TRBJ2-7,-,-,CSAKTELYEQYF,TGCAGTGCTAAGACAGAACTCTACGAGCAGTACTTC
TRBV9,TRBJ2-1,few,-,CASSVATTSENEQFF,TGTGCCAGCAGCGTAGCTACTACTTCTGAGAATGAGCAGTTCTTC
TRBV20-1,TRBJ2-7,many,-,CSATGRYEQYF,TGCAGTGCAACGGGGCGCTACGAGCAGTACTTC
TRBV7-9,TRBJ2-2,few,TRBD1,CASSLYPPGTETGELFF,TGTGCCAGCAGCTTGTACCCCCCCGGGACAGAGACCGGGGAGCTGTTTTTT
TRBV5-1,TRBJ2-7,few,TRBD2,CASSFSPSGSGEQYF,TGCGCCAGCAGCTTTTCTCCTAGCGGGAGTGGCGAGCAGTACTTC
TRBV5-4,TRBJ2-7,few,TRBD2,CASSLGGLAPEQYF,TGTGCCAGCAGCTTGGGGGGACTAGCCCCCGAGCAGTACTTC
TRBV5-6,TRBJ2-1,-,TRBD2,CASSFLAGGAKSYNEQFF,TGTGCCAGCAGTTTTTTAGCGGGAGGGGCCAAATCCTACAATGAGCAGTTCTTC
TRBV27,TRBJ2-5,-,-,CASSSGTITAETQYF,TGTGCCAGCAGTTCCGGGACAATTACAGCGGAGACCCAGTACTTC
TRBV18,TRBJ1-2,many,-,CASSGYRDDYGYTF,TGTGCCAGCTCAGGATACAGGGATGACTATGGCTACACCTTC
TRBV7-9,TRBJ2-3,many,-,CASSFRRTNTDTQYF,TGTGCCAGCAGCTTTAGACGGACCAACACAGATACGCAGTATTTT
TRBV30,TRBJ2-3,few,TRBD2,CAWSPGLAGGDTQYF,TGTGCCTGGAGCCCCGGACTAGCCGGAGGGGATACGCAGTATTTT
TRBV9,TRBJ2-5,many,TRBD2,CASSVGLARHQETQYF,TGTGCCAGCAGCGTAGGACTAGCGCGTCACCAAGAGACCCAGTACTTC
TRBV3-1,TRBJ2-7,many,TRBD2,CASSQNSIGRAYEQYF,TGTGCCAGCAGCCAGAATTCGATCGGGAGGGCCTACGAGCAGTACTTC
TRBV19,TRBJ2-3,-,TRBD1,CASSQGAPTDTQYF,TGTGCCAGTAGCCAGGGGGCCCCTACAGATACGCAGTATTTT
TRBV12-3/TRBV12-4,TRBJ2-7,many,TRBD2,CASSRTSWTYEQYF,TGTGCCAGCAGTCGGACTAGCTGGACCTACGAGCAGTACTTC
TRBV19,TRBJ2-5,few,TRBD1,CASNRRDRRETQYF,TGTGCCAGTAACCGCCGGGACAGACGAGAGACCCAGTACTTC
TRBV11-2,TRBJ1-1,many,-,CASTPVVKTEAFF,TGTGCCAGCACCCCGGTGGTGAAAACTGAAGCTTTCTTT
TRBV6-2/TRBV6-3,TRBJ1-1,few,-,CASSYSRGNTEAFF,TGTGCCAGCAGTTACAGTAGGGGGAACACTGAAGCTTTCTTT
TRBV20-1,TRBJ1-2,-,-,CSARENGGKLNYGYTF,TGCAGTGCTAGAGAAAATGGAGGAAAACTGAACTATGGCTACACCTTC
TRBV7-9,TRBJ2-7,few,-,CASSLVPGLATRAYEQYF,TGTGCCAGCAGCTTAGTTCCCGGTTTAGCGACCAGGGCCTACGAGCAGTACTTC
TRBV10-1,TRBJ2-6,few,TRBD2,CASSGGKSSGANVLTF,TGCGCCAGCAGCGGGGGGAAGAGCTCTGGGGCCAACGTCCTGACTTTC
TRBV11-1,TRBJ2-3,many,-,CASSFSTDTDTQYF,TGTGCCAGCAGCTTTTCGACCGACACAGATACGCAGTATTTT
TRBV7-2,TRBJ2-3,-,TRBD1,CASSLGTGAVDTQYF,TGTGCCAGCAGCCTCGGGACAGGGGCAGTAGATACGCAGTATTTT
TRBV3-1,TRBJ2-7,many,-,CASSPYTGKFSYEQYF,TGTGCCAGCAGCCCTTATACAGGGAAATTTTCCTACGAGCAGTACTTC
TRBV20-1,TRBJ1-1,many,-,CSAPDRQNTEAFF,TGCAGTGCTCCCGACAGACAGAACACTGAAGCTTTCTTT